One sample yielded the 16 T cell receptor beta chains listed below, sequenced in a study of T-cell reconstitution after alpha-beta-depleted transplantation in children. A library of TCRbeta sequences, prepared with unique molecular identifiers, was generated. TCRdb reprocessed the PCR reads with MiXCR, giving one entry per CDR3 protein. This sample has 670,000 or so distinct CDR3 sequences; about an eighth occur once, and the top ten carry 0.79%. The sequences come from PBMCs, collected before TCRalphabeta/CD19-depleted stem cell transplant. All receptors come from a girl aged 2 to 9 with congenital amegakaryocytic thrombocytopenia, due to receive a stem cell transplant.

In its sample, this clonotype was seen many times. The CDR3 sequence: CASSFLRTYEQYF. The DNA of the CDR3 is TGTGCCAGCAGTTTTCTCAGAACCTACGAGCAGTACTTC. This chain connects TRBV12-3 or TRBV12-4 to TRBJ2-7; unclear D gene. The CDR3 extends over 13 amino acids. Trimming shortened V by 3 bases and J by 2 bases, and 8 bases separated the two germline ends.

The sample holds many counts of this clonotype. The chain links TRBV29-1 to TRBJ2-3; 8 bases agree with TRBD2. CDR3 length: 14 residues. Germline-derived CDR1 and CDR2 are SQVTM and ANQGSEA. Trimming cost V 4 bases and J 8 bases; bases outside gene matches: 11. The CDR3 DNA sequence: TGCAGCGTTGCCGAAGCGGGAGATTACCGTACGCAGTATTTT. It yields the protein CSVAEAGDYRTQYF.

The rearrangement joins TRBV5-6 to TRBJ2-7; D unresolved. The length of the CDR3 is 12 residues. Germline V gene lookup returns CDR1 SGHDT and CDR2 YYEEEE. V lost 2 bases and J lost 5, with 8 bases in between. The CDR3 is CASSFRRDEQYF. The CDR3 nucleotides are TGTGCCAGCAGCTTTAGGCGAGACGAGCAGTACTTC. Full variable domain (missing parts from reference TRBV5-6 and TRBJ2-7): DAGVTQSPTHLIKTRGQQVTLRCSPKSGHDTVSWYQQALGQGPQFIFQYYEEEERQRGNFPDRFSGHQFPNYSSELNVNALLLGDSALYLCASSFRRDEQYFGPGTRLTVT.

This clonotype appeared many times. V and J are TRBV5-1 and TRBJ2-7; D is possibly TRBD2 (5 bases). Germline CDR1 and CDR2: SGHRS and YFSETQ. There are 14 residues in the CDR3. Deletions cut 5 bases from V and 2 bases from J, with 14 bases between. The CDR3 DNA reads as TGCGCCAGCAGACTGGACTCAACGCCCTACGAGCAGTACTTC. Residues: CASRLDSTPYEQYF.

In its sample, this clonotype was seen once. A read error is possible here, since a much larger clone lies one base away. The chain joins TRBV20-1 to TRBJ2-3; D is ambiguous. The CDR3 length is 15 residues. Germline CDR1 is DFQATT and CDR2 is SNEGSKA (reference sequence). The CDR3 protein is CSARDWALGTDMQYF. CDR3 bases: TGCAGTGCTAGAGATTGGGCCCTTGGCACAGATATGCAGTATTTT.

To note about this clonotype: With a much larger clone just one base away, this may be a read error. The chain combines TRBV28 with TRBJ2-1; TRBD1 aligns across 7 bases. This CDR3 region has 14 residues. Germline V gives CDR1 MDHEN, CDR2 SYDVKM. In DNA form, the CDR3 reads TGTACCAGCATCCTGGACAGGAGACGGCATGAGCAGTTCTTC. As protein: CTSILDRRRHEQFF.

Ten or more counts support this clonotype. CDR3 coding DNA: TGTGCCACCAGCAAAGACAGCGGAATTGCCTACGAGCAGTACTTC. It yields the protein CATSKDSGIAYEQYF. The chain combines TRBV15 with TRBJ2-7; D might be TRBD1 or TRBD2, each matching 5 bases. Germline values: CDR1 LNHNV, CDR2 YYDKDF (reference sequence). CDR3 length equals 15 residues. Trimming stripped 4 bases from V and 2 bases from J, with 15 bases between. The complete variable domain, with remaining parts taken from reference TRBV15 and TRBJ2-7, reads DAMVIQNPRYQVTQFGKPVTLSCSQTLNHNVMYWYQQKSSQAPKLLFHYYDKDFNNEADTPDNFQSRRPNTSFCFLDIRSPGLGDTAMYLCATSKDSGIAYEQYFGPGTRLTVT.

This chain uses TRBV7-9 with TRBJ2-1, with 9 bases matching TRBD2. Looked up from germline, CDR1 is SEHNR and CDR2 is FQNEAQ (reference sequence). The V gene end was trimmed by 7 bases and the J gene end by 7 bases; junction bases not matched to a gene: 11. The CDR3 extends over 15 amino acids. This CDR3 is CASNFAGGVVNEQFF. CDR3 bases: TGTGCCAGCAACTTCGCGGGAGGGGTAGTAAATGAGCAGTTCTTC.

This clonotype was recorded only once. The chain joins TRBV28 to TRBJ1-3; D ambiguous. The CDR3 runs 10 residues. Germline V gene lookup returns CDR1 MDHEN and CDR2 SYDVKM. V shed 9 bases and J shed 4 bases, with 4 bases lying between them. The CDR3 region is CARNGNTIYF. The CDR3 DNA sequence: TGTGCCAGAAACGGAAACACCATATATTTT.

This clonotype was seen repeatedly, ten times or more. The CDR3 sequence: CSARAWGSYNEQFF. The CDR3 nucleotides are TGCAGTGCTCGCGCTTGGGGGAGCTACAATGAGCAGTTCTTC. The genes are TRBV20-1 and TRBJ2-1; the D call may be TRBD1 or TRBD2 (5 bases each). Germline loops: CDR1 DFQATT, CDR2 SNEGSKA (reference sequence). The V end was cut by 5 bases, the J end by 3 bases, with 14 bases between. The CDR3 totals 14 residues.

The V gene is TRBV20-1, the J gene TRBJ2-5; D might be TRBD1 (5 bases). This CDR3 is built from 13 residues. CDR1 is DFQATT, CDR2 SNEGSKA, per germline (reference sequence). Trimming took off 3 bases at V and 5 bases at J, with 13 bases between the two ends. The CDR3 DNA sequence: TGCAGTGCTAGTAAGGCCCCAGGGGAGACCCAGTACTTC. Amino acids: CSASKAPGETQYF.

This chain links TRBV5-6 with TRBJ1-1, with 7 bases identical to TRBD1. The CDR3 contains 15 residues. V shed 0 bases, J shed 8 bases, and the junction held 10 bases outside the gene matches. The germline CDR1 and CDR2 sequences are SGHDT and YYEEEE. The CDR3 reads CASSLAQQGSGEAFF. In DNA, the CDR3 is TGTGCCAGCAGCTTGGCCCAACAGGGGAGCGGAGAAGCTTTCTTT.

This clonotype was found many times. The chain is built from TRBV20-1 and TRBJ2-1, with 12 bases fitting TRBD2. The germline V gene encodes CDR1 DFQATT and CDR2 SNEGSKA (reference sequence). This CDR3 is 13 amino acids long. DNA for the CDR3: TGCAGGACTAGCGGGAGAAAGAACAATGAGCAGTTCTTC. Protein product: CRTSGRKNNEQFF.

This clonotype was picked up many times. The chain is built from TRBV5-1 and TRBJ1-1; 10 bases are shared with TRBD1. Unmatched junction bases numbered 16, after V lost 5 bases and J lost 6 bases. Germline CDR1 and CDR2: SGHRS and YFSETQ. The CDR3 runs to 17 residues. The CDR3 nucleotides are TGCGCCAGCAGATTAGGAACTACCGGGACAGGGGCTGCTGAAGCTTTCTTT. Protein sequence: CASRLGTTGTGAAEAFF.

In this sample, this clonotype turned up a few times. The rearrangement joins TRBV2 to TRBJ1-2; TRBD1 might be the D (5 bases). Germline values: CDR1 SNHLY, CDR2 FYNNEI. CDR3 length: 13 residues. With 4 bases removed from V and 4 bases from J, the gap between germline ends came to 10 bases. CDR3 DNA: TGTGCCAGCAGTGGAGGGGCTGGCTATGGCTACACCTTC. Translating it yields CASSGGAGYGYTF.

This CDR3 is CASSQGIGGTDTQYF. As DNA, the CDR3 is TGCGCCAGCAGCCAAGGGATAGGGGGAACAGATACGCAGTATTTT. The chain uses TRBV4-1 and TRBJ2-3, with D perhaps TRBD1 (6 bases). Germline CDR1 is MGHRA and CDR2 is YSYEKL. Trimming pared 1 base from V and 3 bases from J, leaving 11 bases between. The CDR3 runs 15 residues.